Listed below are T cell receptor beta chains from one sample, sequenced in a study of cytomegalovirus exposure and HLA in healthy donors. Using immunoSEQ multiplex PCR, the repertoire was profiled, and TCRdb retains in-frame clones only, with some absent. The profile shows about 120,000 clones, about 80% of them singletons. Sequenced input: PBMCs. Receptors were obtained from a man aged 25 to 40 in good health and CMV-seropositive. Both conserved end residues are part of each CDR3. The order of the fields is CDR3 protein, CDR3 length, V gene.

CASSPEARSTDTQYF | 15 | TRBV5-8
CASSQGRSAEAFF | 13 | TRBV18
CASSLVAGGNTIYF | 14 | TRBV5-1
CASSLGRDVQPQHF | 14 | TRBV7-2
CASSLTIQAGGPGELFF | 17 | TRBV5-1
CSVTRDRGYNEQFF | 14 | TRBV29-1
CASSPGDRINQPQHF | 15 | TRBV5-5
CASRDGYSGANGLTF | 15 | TRBV6-5
CATSRNPARGSGEKLFF | 17 | TRBV15
CASSFPSTGGGNTEAFF | 17 | TRBV9
CASSYGNSYEQYF | 13 | TRBV9
CASSFPRNSGLSNEQFF | 17 | TRBV5-4
CASRLGAGSADTQYF | 15 | TRBV4-3
CASSLGITVDGETQYF | 16 | TRBV5-1
CASSIGGIGGTDTQYF | 16 | TRBV19
CASSSTYDRGDSPLHF | 16 | TRBV7-2
CAISFTSGPPYNEQFF | 16 | TRBV10-3
CASSHGTGEAFF | 12 | TRBV4-2
CSVRTGTERGTEAFF | 15 | TRBV29-1
CASSQDPADTDTQYF | 15 | TRBV4-2
CASSDGRGGYNEQFF | 15 | TRBV6-4
CASSEFYGGTYEQYF | 15 | TRBV6-1
CASSGRQGMNTEAFF | 15 | TRBV19
CASRTPGQGFVVIYEQYF | 18 | TRBV21-1
CSSSLRTGHEQYF | 13 | TRBV7-9
CASSLEGRLAYEQYF | 15 | TRBV11-2
CASSRQGARDQPQHF | 15 | TRBV19
CASSPSRDSNNEKLFF | 16 | TRBV5-4
CATSKRPTANYGYTF | 15 | TRBV15
CASRRLAGPYNEQFF | 15 | TRBV6-5
CASRHRLPGQYNEQFF | 16 | TRBV10-1
CASSRDRNTEAFF | 13 | TRBV28
CASSQEGGRMPQHF | 14 | TRBV4-2
CASSQAGGQTTDTQYF | 16 | TRBV4-3
CSVLSRGKYNEQFF | 14 | TRBV29-1
CASSSLGGARGTGELFF | 17 | TRBV21-1
CASSQTGQGGNEKLFF | 16 | TRBV28
CASNTTGVCSGNTIYF | 16 | TRBV25-1